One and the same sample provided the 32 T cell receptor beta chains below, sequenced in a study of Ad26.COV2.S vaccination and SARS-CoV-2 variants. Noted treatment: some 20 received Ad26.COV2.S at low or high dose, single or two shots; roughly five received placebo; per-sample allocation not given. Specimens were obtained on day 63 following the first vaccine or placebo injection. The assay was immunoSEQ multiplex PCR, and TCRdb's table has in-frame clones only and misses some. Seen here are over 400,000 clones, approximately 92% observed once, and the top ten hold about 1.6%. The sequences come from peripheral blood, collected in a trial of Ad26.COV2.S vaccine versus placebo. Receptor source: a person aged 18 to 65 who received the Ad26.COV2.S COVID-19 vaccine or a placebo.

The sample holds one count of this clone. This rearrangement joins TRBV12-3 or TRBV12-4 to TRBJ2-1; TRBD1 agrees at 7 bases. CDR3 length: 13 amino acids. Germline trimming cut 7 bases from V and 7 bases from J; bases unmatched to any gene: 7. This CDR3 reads CASKQQGTNEQFF. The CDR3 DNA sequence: TGTGCCAGCAAGCAACAGGGGACAAATGAGCAGTTCTTC.

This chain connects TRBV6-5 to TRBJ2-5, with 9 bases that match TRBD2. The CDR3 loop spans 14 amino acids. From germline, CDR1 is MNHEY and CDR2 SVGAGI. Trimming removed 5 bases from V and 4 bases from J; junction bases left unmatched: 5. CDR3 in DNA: TGTGCCAGCAGTAGTGCGGGGGGGCCAGAGACCCAGTACTTC. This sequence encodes CASSSAGGPETQYF.

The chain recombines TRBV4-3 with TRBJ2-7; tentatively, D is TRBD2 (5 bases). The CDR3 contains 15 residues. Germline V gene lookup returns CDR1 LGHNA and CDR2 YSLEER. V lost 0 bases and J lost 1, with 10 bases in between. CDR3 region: CASSQEGAASYEQYF. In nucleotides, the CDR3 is TGCGCCAGCAGCCAAGAAGGAGCGGCATCCTACGAGCAGTACTTC.

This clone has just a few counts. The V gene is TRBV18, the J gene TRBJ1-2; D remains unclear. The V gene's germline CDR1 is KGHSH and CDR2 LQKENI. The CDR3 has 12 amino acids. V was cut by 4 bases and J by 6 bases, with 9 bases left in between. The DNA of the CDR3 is TGTGCCAGCTCACAGCGCGGGGATGGCTACACCTTC. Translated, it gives CASSQRGDGYTF.

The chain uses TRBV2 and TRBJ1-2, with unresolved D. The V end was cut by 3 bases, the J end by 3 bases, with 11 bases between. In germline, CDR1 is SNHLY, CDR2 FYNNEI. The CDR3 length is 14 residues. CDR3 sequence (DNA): TGTGCCAGCAGTGAGGCAGTCTTCGACTATGGCTACACCTTC. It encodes CASSEAVFDYGYTF.

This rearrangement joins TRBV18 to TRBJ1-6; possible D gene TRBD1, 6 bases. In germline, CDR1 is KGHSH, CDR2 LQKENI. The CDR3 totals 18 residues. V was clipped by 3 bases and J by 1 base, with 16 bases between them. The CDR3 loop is CASSPLEAQGSYNSPLHF. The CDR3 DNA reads TGTGCCAGCTCACCTTTGGAGGCACAGGGATCCTATAATTCACCCCTCCACTTT.

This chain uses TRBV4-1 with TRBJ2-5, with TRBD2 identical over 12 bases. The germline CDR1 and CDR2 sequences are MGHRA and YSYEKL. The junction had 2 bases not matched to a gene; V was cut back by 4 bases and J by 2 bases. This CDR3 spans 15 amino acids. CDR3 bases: TGCGCCAGCAGCCGCGGACTAGCGGGGCAAGAGACCCAGTACTTC. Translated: CASSRGLAGQETQYF.

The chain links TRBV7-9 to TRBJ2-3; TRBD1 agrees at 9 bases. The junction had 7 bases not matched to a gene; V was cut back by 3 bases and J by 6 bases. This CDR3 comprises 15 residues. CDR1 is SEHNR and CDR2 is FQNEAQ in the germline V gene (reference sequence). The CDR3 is CASSFPGQGVDTQYF. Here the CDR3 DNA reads TGTGCCAGCAGCTTTCCGGGACAGGGTGTGGATACGCAGTATTTT.

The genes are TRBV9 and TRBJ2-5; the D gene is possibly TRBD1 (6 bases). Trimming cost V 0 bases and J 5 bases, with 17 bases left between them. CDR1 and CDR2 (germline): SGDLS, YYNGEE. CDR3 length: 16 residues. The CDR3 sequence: CASSVGQAGGGETQYF. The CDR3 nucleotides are TGTGCCAGCAGCGTAGGGCAGGCTGGGGGCGGGGAGACCCAGTACTTC.

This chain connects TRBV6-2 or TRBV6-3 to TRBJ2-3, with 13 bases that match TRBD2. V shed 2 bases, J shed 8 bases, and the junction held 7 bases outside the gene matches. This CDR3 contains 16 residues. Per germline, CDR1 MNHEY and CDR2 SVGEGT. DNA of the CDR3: TGTGCCAGCAGTTACGGCACTAGCGGGGGGGACAGTACGCAGTATTTT. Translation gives CASSYGTSGGDSTQYF.

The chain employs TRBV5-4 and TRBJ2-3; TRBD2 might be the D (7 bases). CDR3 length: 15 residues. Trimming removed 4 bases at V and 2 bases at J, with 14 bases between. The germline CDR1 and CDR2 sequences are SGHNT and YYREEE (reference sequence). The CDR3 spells CASSLRGGSTDTQYF. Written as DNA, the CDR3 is TGTGCCAGCAGCCTAAGGGGGGGGTCCACAGATACGCAGTATTTT.

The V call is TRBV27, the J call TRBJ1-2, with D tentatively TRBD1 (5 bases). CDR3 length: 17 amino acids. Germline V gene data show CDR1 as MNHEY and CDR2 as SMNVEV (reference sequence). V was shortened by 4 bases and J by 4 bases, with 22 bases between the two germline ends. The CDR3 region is CASSSLAGPDLLYGYTF. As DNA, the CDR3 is TGTGCCAGCAGTTCTTTAGCGGGACCGGACCTCCTCTATGGCTACACCTTC.

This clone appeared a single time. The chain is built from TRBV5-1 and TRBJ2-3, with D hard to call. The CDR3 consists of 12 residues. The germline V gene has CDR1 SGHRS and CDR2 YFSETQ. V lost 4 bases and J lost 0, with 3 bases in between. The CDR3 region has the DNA TGCGCCAGCAGCGTAAGCACAGATACGCAGTATTTT. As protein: CASSVSTDTQYF.

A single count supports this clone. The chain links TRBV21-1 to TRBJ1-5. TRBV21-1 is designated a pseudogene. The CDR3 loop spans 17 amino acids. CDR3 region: CASSKRVETYSNQPQHF. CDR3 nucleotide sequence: TGTGCCAGCAGCAAACGGGTCGAGACTTATAGCAATCAGCCCCAGCATTTT.

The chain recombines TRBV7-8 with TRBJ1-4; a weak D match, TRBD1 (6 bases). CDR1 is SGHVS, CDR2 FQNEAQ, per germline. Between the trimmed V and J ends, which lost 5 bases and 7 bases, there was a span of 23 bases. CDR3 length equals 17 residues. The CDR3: CASSPNRARTFSEKLFF. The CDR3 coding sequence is TGTGCCAGCAGCCCTAACAGGGCAAGAACATTTTCTGAAAAACTGTTTTTT. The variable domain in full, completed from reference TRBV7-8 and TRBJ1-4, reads GAGVSQSPRYKVAKRGQDVALRCDPISGHVSLFWYQQALGQGPEFLTYFQNEAQLDKSGLPSDRFFAERPEGSVSTLKIQRTQQEDSAVYLCASSPNRARTFSEKLFFGSGTQLSVL.

The CDR3 DNA sequence: TGTGCCAGTGCTACAGGGAGCAATCAGCCCCAGCATTTT. This encodes CASATGSNQPQHF. The chain employs TRBV28 and TRBJ1-5; the D gene is possibly TRBD1 (6 bases). The CDR3 has 13 amino acids. The germline V gene encodes CDR1 MDHEN and CDR2 SYDVKM. Trimming shortened V by 9 bases and J by 1 base, and 10 bases separated the two germline ends.

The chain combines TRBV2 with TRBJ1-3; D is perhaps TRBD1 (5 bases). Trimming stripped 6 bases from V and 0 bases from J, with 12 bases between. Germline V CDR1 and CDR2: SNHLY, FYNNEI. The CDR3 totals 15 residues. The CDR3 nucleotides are TGTGCCAGCAGACGCCAGGGTCTCTCTGGAAACACCATATATTTT. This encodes CASRRQGLSGNTIYF.

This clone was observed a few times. The chain's CDR3 is CASSLWTDNQPQHF. The CDR3 coding sequence is TGTGCCAGCAGCTTATGGACAGATAATCAGCCCCAGCATTTT. The genes are TRBV7-8 and TRBJ1-5; D may be TRBD1 (6 bases). The germline gives CDR1 SGHVS, CDR2 FQNEAQ. The CDR3 has 14 amino acids. Trimming left V 2 bases short and J 4 bases short, with 9 bases between.

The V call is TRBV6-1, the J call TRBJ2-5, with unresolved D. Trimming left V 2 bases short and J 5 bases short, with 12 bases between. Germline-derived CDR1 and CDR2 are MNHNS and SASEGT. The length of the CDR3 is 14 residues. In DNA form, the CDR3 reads TGTGCCAGCAGTGAATGGGCGGAGTCGGAGACCCAGTACTTC. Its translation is CASSEWAESETQYF.

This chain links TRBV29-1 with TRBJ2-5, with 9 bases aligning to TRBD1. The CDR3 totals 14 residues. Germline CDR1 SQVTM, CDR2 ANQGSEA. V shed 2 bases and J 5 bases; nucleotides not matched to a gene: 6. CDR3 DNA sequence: TGCAGCGTTGAATCAGGGACAGGGCGGGAGACCCAGTACTTC. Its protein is CSVESGTGRETQYF. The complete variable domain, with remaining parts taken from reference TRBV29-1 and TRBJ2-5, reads SAVISQKPSRDICQRGTSLTIQCQVDSQVTMMFWYRQQPGQSLTLIATANQGSEATYESGFVIDKFPISRPNLTFSTLTVSNMSPEDSSIYLCSVESGTGRETQYFGPGTRLLVL.

Written as DNA, the CDR3 is TGTGCCAGCAGTTACTCGCGCACAGGGTGGGAGACCCAGTACTTC. Residues: CASSYSRTGWETQYF. The chain uses TRBV6-5 and TRBJ2-5, with a possible D match to TRBD1 (6 bases). The CDR3 extends over 15 amino acids. CDR1 MNHEY and CDR2 SVGAGI come from the germline V gene. The V end was cut by 0 bases, the J end by 5 bases, with 13 bases between.

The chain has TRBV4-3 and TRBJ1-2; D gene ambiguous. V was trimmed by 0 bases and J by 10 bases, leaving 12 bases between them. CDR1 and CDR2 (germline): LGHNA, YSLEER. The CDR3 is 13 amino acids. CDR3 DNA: TGCGCCAGCAGCCAAGATGTCAGCGTTGTCTACACCTTC. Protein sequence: CASSQDVSVVYTF.

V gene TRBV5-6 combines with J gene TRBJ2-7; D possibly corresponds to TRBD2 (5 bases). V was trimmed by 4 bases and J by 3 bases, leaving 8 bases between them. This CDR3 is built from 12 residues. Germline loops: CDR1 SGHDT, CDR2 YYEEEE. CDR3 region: CASSLSGYEQYF. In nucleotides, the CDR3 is TGTGCCAGCAGCCTCAGCGGCTACGAGCAGTACTTC.

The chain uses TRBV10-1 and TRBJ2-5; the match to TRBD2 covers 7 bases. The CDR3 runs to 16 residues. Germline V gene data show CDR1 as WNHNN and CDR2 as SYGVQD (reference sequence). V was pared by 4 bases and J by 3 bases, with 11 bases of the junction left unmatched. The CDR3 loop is CASSAILASGKETQYF. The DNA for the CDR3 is TGCGCCAGCAGTGCGATTTTGGCTAGCGGAAAAGAGACCCAGTACTTC.

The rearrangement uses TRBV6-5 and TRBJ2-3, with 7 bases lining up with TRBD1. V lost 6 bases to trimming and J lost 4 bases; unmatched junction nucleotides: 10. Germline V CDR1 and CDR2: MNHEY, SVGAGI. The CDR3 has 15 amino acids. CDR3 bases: TGTGCCAGCAGCCTCCGGGATAGGGGGCCAGATACGCAGTATTTT. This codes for CASSLRDRGPDTQYF.

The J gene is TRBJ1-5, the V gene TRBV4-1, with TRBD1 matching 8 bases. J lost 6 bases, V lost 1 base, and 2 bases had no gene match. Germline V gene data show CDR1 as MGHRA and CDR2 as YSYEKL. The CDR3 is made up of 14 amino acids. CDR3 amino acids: CASSQGQGTQPQHF. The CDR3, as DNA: TGCGCCAGCAGCCAAGGACAGGGGACTCAGCCCCAGCATTTT.

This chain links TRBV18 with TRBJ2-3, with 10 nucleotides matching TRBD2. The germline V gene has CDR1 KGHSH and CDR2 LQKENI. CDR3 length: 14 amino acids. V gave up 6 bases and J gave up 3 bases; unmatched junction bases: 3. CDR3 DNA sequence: TGTGCCAGCTCCCCGGGACTAGCGACAGATACGCAGTATTTT. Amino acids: CASSPGLATDTQYF.

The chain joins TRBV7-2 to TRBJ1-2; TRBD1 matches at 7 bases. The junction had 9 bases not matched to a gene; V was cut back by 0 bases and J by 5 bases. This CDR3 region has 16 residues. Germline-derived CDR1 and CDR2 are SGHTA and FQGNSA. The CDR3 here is CASSLAKQGWWYGYTF. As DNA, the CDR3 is TGTGCCAGCAGCTTAGCTAAACAGGGGTGGTGGTATGGCTACACCTTC.

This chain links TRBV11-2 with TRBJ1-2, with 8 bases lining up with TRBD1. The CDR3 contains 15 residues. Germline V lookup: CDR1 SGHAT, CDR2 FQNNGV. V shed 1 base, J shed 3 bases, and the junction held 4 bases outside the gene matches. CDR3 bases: TGTGCCAGCAGCTTAGGGCCACAGGGGGACTATGGCTACACCTTC. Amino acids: CASSLGPQGDYGYTF.

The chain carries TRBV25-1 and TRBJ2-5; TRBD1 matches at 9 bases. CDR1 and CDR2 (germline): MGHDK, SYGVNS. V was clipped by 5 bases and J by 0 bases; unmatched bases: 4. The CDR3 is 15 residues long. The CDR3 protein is CASSRQGVYQETQYF. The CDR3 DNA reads TGTGCCAGCAGTCGACAGGGGGTATACCAAGAGACCCAGTACTTC.

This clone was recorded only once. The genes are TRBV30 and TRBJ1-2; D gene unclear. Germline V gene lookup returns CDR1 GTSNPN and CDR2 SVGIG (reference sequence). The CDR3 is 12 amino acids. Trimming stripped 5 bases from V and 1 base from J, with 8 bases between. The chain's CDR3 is CAWGYGNYGYTF. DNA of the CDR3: TGTGCCTGGGGATACGGTAACTATGGCTACACCTTC.

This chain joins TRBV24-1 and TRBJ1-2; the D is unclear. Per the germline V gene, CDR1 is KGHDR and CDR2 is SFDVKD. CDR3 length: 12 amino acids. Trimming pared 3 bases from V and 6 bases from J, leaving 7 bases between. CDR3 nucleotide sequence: TGTGCCACCAGTGATCCCGTGGATGGCTACACCTTC. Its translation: CATSDPVDGYTF.